Shown below are 2 T cell receptor beta chains from a single sample sequenced in a study of shared clonotypes between healthy human individuals. The data were produced by immunoSEQ multiplex PCR, yet TCRdb's version contains in-frame clones alone and is incomplete. The sample has hundreds of thousands of clones, less than 96% seen once. The sample comprised naive CD4+ T cells sorted from blood. Subset defined: CD45RA+ positively selected. The source of these receptors is a woman aged 30 to 39 in good health.

V gene TRBV5-1 combines with J gene TRBJ2-5; D unresolved. The CDR3 consists of 14 residues. The germline V and J ends were trimmed by 0 bases and 5 bases, with 11 bases remaining between them. Germline values: CDR1 SGHRS, CDR2 YFSETQ. The CDR3 DNA is TGCGCCAGCAGCTTGGGACACCAGAAGGAGACCCAGTACTTC. Its translation is CASSLGHQKETQYF.

The chain recombines TRBV18 with TRBJ2-3; D ambiguous. The germline gives CDR1 KGHSH, CDR2 LQKENI. There are 13 residues in the CDR3. V gave up 2 bases and J gave up 5 bases, with 8 bases separating them. Here the CDR3 reads CASSPNRGDTQYF. The CDR3 DNA is TGTGCCAGCTCACCAAACAGAGGAGATACGCAGTATTTT.